The clone carrying this T cell receptor beta chain was observed a single time. The sample originates from a study of T cells in tuberculosis. Stated time point: new active TB diagnosis, blood taken before or within 7 days of starting treatment. Unsorted cryopreserved PBMC were sequenced, averaging roughly 94,000 T cells per clinical donor. Sequencing was performed with immunoSEQ multiplex PCR; in TCRdb, only in-frame clones are kept and a portion is missing. The sample has under 40,000 clones, roughly 95% seen once; the top ten hold roughly 4.7%. The germline V and J ends were trimmed by 0 bases and 3 bases, with 23 bases remaining between them. The CDR3 loop spans 19 amino acids. In germline, CDR1 is LGHNT, CDR2 FRNRAP.

The sequences come from PBMCs, collected at tuberculosis diagnosis. The rearrangement joins TRBV12-5 to TRBJ1-1; possibly TRBD1 for D (5 bases). This sequence was found in an adult with tuberculosis. CDR3 DNA sequence: TGTGCTAGTGGTTTGGTAAGGGGTTTAGGTTCGAGGACGCACACTGAAGCTTTCTTT. It specifies CASGLVRGLGSRTHTEAFF.